The clone carrying this TCR beta chain has more than one count but fewer than ten. This specimen belongs to a study of cytomegalovirus exposure and HLA in healthy donors. It was with 60 Vbeta and 13 Jbeta primers that the PCR ran. This table comes from immunoSEQ multiplex PCR, and its TCRdb copy is limited to in-frame clones, with some not included. The data show some 120,000 clones, about 81% seen once. The sequenced sample was PBMCs. This receptor was taken from a woman aged 45-59 years in good health and CMV-seropositive.

The CDR3 spells CASSLTENTEAFF. DNA for the CDR3: TGCGCCAGCAGCTTGACTGAAAACACTGAAGCTTTCTTT. The rearrangement links TRBV5-1 to TRBJ1-1, with D hard to call. CDR3 length: 13 amino acids. V lost 1 base and J 2 bases, leaving 6 bases between the germline ends. The germline V gene encodes CDR1 SGHRS and CDR2 YFSETQ.